This T cell receptor beta chain comes out of a study of blood T cell repertoires in COVID-19. Whole-study context: PBMCs, B-cell-depleted T cells, or T cells provided the cDNA or gDNA that made up the material.

Clones were sequenced by immunoSEQ multiplex PCR, and TCRdb holds only the in-frame ones, with some missing. The table includes under 35,000 clones, roughly 88% detected once. Trimming pared 0 bases from V and 3 bases from J, leaving 9 bases between. Germline CDR1 SGDLS, CDR2 YYNGEE. The CDR3 covers 14 residues. The genes are TRBV9 and TRBJ1-1; no definite D call. The TCR was taken from a human donor in a cohort sampled during active COVID-19. Sequencing was done on a sample of peripheral blood. This CDR3 reads CASSVGRRDTEAFF. CDR3 coding DNA: TGTGCCAGCAGCGTAGGTCGGAGGGACACTGAAGCTTTCTTT.